A selection of T cell receptor beta chains follows, all from one sample in a study of human T cells and chemical hapten exposure. TCRdb re-called the RACE reads through MiXCR, storing one row per CDR3 protein. The table lists under 200,000 distinct CDR3 sequences, roughly 15% of them singletons, with 1.7% in the top ten. Sequences were derived from whole blood, sampled in connection with sensitization to the hapten diphenylcyclopropenone (DPC). These receptors all come from a woman aged 25 to 39 with alopecia areata. Some clones in this sample may be carry-over from other donors' samples. Both conserved end residues are part of each CDR3. A D gene is named only where the DNA matches it firmly. Clone size is not always given. Where it is, it says once, few, many or a class for expanded clones.

d_gene | abundance | j_gene | v_gene | CDR3nt | CDR3aa
TRBD1 | . | TRBJ1-1 | TRBV5-6 | TGTGCCAGCAGCACTACCCAGGGGGACGCTGAAGCTTTCTTT | CASSTTQGDAEAFF
TRBD2 | few | TRBJ2-6 | TRBV5-6 | TGTGCCAGCAGCTTGCTTGGGCGGGAGAAGGCCATCCTGACTTTC | CASSLLGREKAILTF
. | many | TRBJ2-1 | TRBV10-1 | TGCGCCAGCAGTGAGTCCAGAACAGGGAGATTCAATGAGCAGTTCTTC | CASSESRTGRFNEQFF
. | . | TRBJ2-3 | TRBV5-6 | TGTGCCAGCAGCTCGGAGAGCGGACCTTTCACAGATACGCAGTATTTT | CASSSESGPFTDTQYF
. | . | TRBJ1-1 | TRBV5-1 | TGCGCCAGCAGCTTTAGGATCGGGCAAGCTGAAGCTTTCTTT | CASSFRIGQAEAFF
TRBD1 | . | TRBJ2-1 | TRBV7-2 | TGTGCCAGCAGAATAACAGGGGGCGACTACAATGAGCAGTTCTTC | CASRITGGDYNEQFF
. | . | TRBJ2-7 | TRBV10-3 | TGTGCCATCAGGAGCTCAGGGGCGGGATACGAGCAGTACTTC | CAIRSSGAGYEQYF
. | . | TRBJ1-5 | TRBV20-1 | TGCAGTGCTGCAGACAGCCCCCTCTTCAATCAGCCCCAGCATTTT | CSAADSPLFNQPQHF
TRBD1 | many | TRBJ1-2 | TRBV5-1 | TGCGCCAGCAGCTTGGCCGGACAGGGGGAGGCTGGCTACACCTTC | CASSLAGQGEAGYTF
TRBD1 | many | TRBJ2-5 | TRBV2 | TGTGCCAGCAGGGACAGGGGCGGAGAGACCCAGTACTTC | CASRDRGGETQYF
. | few | TRBJ1-1 | TRBV12-3/TRBV12-4 | TGTGCCAGCAGTTTAAGACATATAGCGACTGAAGCTTTCTTT | CASSLRHIATEAFF
TRBD2 | . | TRBJ2-5 | TRBV7-2 | TGTGCCAGCAGCTTACCGCTGTTAGCGGGGCCACGCCAAGAGACCCAGTACTTC | CASSLPLLAGPRQETQYF
. | few | TRBJ2-1 | TRBV28 | TGTGCCAGCATGGACTCCCAATCGGATGAGCAGTTCTTC | CASMDSQSDEQFF
. | . | TRBJ2-2 | TRBV4-3 | TGCGCCAGCAGCCCCCAGCTTGGGGGAAGTACCGGGGAGCTGTTTTTT | CASSPQLGGSTGELFF
. | . | TRBJ2-1 | TRBV3-1 | TGTGCCAGCAGCCAAGACCTAACCCTTGGGGGGCAGTTCTTC | CASSQDLTLGGQFF
. | few | TRBJ2-5 | TRBV7-2 | TGTGCCAGCAGCCCGTCGGGGGATTGGACCCAGTACTTC | CASSPSGDWTQYF
TRBD1 | . | TRBJ2-3 | TRBV28 | TGTGCCAGCAACGGGGCGGGACAGGGGACAGATACGCAGTATTTT | CASNGAGQGTDTQYF
. | few | TRBJ1-4 | TRBV12-3/TRBV12-4 | TGTGCCAGCAGCCCAGGGGTGACTAATGAAAAACTGTTTTTT | CASSPGVTNEKLFF
TRBD2 | . | TRBJ2-3 | TRBV4-3 | TGCGCCAGCAGCCAAGATCACGCGGGAGGGCCGGCGGATACGCAGTATTTT | CASSQDHAGGPADTQYF
TRBD2 | . | TRBJ2-3 | TRBV4-3 | TGCGCCAGCAGCCAAGGGACTAGCGGATTCACAGATACGCAGTATTTT | CASSQGTSGFTDTQYF
. | . | TRBJ1-1 | TRBV27 | TGTGCCAGCAGTTTGCAATGGCGTTTACAGAACACTGAAGCTTTCTTT | CASSLQWRLQNTEAFF
TRBD2 | few | TRBJ2-1 | TRBV25-1 | TGTGCCAGCAGTGAAGCGGGAGGACCCTACAATGAGCAGTTCTTC | CASSEAGGPYNEQFF
. | many | TRBJ2-3 | TRBV29-1 | TGCAGCGTTGACAGATTCTCCGATACGCAGTATTTT | CSVDRFSDTQYF
. | few | TRBJ2-7 | TRBV27 | TGTGCCAGCAGTCCTTACCCACAGGGTACGGCTAGATACTACGAGCAGTACTTC | CASSPYPQGTARYYEQYF
. | many | TRBJ1-1 | TRBV10-3 | TGTGCCATCAGTAAAAGTGACACTGAAGCTTTCTTT | CAISKSDTEAFF
. | few | TRBJ2-7 | TRBV12-3/TRBV12-4 | TGTGCCAGCACCTCCGGGACTTACTACGAGCAGTACTTC | CASTSGTYYEQYF
TRBD2 | . | TRBJ2-1 | TRBV19 | TGTGCCAGTAGTATAGGGTCACTAGCGGGGACCAATGAGCAGTTCTTC | CASSIGSLAGTNEQFF
TRBD1 | few | TRBJ1-1 | TRBV10-2 | TGCGCCGGCCGCACAGGGGAGGGTGAAGCTTTCTTT | CAGRTGEGEAFF
. | . | TRBJ2-3 | TRBV2 | TGTGCCAGCAGTTACAGGGTGGATACAGATACGCAGTATTTT | CASSYRVDTDTQYF
TRBD1 | many | TRBJ1-1 | TRBV20-1 | TGCAGTGTCTCGGACAGGGCGAACACTGAAGCTTTCTTT | CSVSDRANTEAFF
. | many | TRBJ1-1 | TRBV7-9 | TGTGCCAGCAGCTCACGCGGAGATTTGAACACTGAAGCTTTCTTT | CASSSRGDLNTEAFF
. | few | TRBJ2-7 | TRBV5-1 | TGCGCCAGCAGCTTACAGGGCGAAACCTACGAGCAGTACTTC | CASSLQGETYEQYF
TRBD2 | many | TRBJ2-1 | TRBV6-2/TRBV6-3 | TGTGCCAGCAGGCTAGCGGGCTACAATGAGCAGTTCTTC | CASRLAGYNEQFF
. | . | TRBJ1-1 | TRBV7-9 | TGTGCCAGCAGCATCCCCAGGGCTGAAGCTTTCTTT | CASSIPRAEAFF
. | many | TRBJ1-1 | TRBV7-9 | TGTGCCAGCAGCCTATTAGGGGACCAGAACACTGAAGCTTTCTTT | CASSLLGDQNTEAFF
TRBD1 | many | TRBJ1-1 | TRBV29-1 | TGCAGCGTGACAGGGTCGAACACTGAAGCTTTCTTT | CSVTGSNTEAFF
. | many | TRBJ2-3 | TRBV19 | TGTGCCAGTAGTCCGACGGGCACAGATACGCAGTATTTT | CASSPTGTDTQYF
. | . | TRBJ1-5 | TRBV19 | TGTGCCAGTAGTATAAGCAGCGCTAGCAATCAGCCCCAGCATTTT | CASSISSASNQPQHF
. | many | TRBJ2-1 | TRBV20-1 | TGCAGTGTCTGGGAGATGGGCAATGAGCAGTTCTTC | CSVWEMGNEQFF
. | many | TRBJ2-7 | TRBV6-1 | TGTGCCAGCAGTGCGACCTGGGACGAGACCTACGAGCAGTACTTC | CASSATWDETYEQYF
. | many | TRBJ1-5 | TRBV11-3 | TGTGCCAGCAGCCGCGGAGGGGTTCTCAATCAGCCCCAGCATTTT | CASSRGGVLNQPQHF